This is a list of T cell receptor beta chains from one sample in a study of T cells after yellow fever vaccination. MiXCR was run by TCRdb on the 5' RACE reads, yielding one entry per CDR3 protein. Among about 340,000 distinct CDR3 sequences listed, 7.5% to 9% were seen once. Sequenced here: PBMCs, sampled on the day of the first yellow fever vaccination. All receptors derive from a man aged 18-30 years who received the YFV17D yellow fever vaccine. Both conserved end residues are part of each CDR3. Fields, in order: clone size, V gene, D gene, J gene, CDR3 length, CDR3 DNA, CDR3 protein. D genes are given only for firm matches. A row's size may be missing; if present it is once, few, many or a size class.

>-|TRBV7-2|-|TRBJ1-1|14
TGTGCCAGCAGCCTTAACGGGCCGTACACTGAAGCTTTCTTT
CASSLNGPYTEAFF
>-|TRBV9|TRBD1|TRBJ1-2|16
TGTGCCAGCAGCGTGCCAAAGCATGGGACAGACTATGGCTACACCTTC
CASSVPKHGTDYGYTF
>-|TRBV19|TRBD1|TRBJ2-5|15
TGTGCCAGTAGTGCCAGACAGGGGGCGGTCGGGACCCAGTACTTC
CASSARQGAVGTQYF
>-|TRBV10-3|-|TRBJ1-5|14
TGTGCCATCAGTGAGTTGCAGGGGAATCAGCCCCAGCATTTT
CAISELQGNQPQHF
>many|TRBV12-3/TRBV12-4|-|TRBJ2-6|13
TGTGCCAGCAGGAACTCTGGGGCCAACGTCCTGACTTTC
CASRNSGANVLTF
>many|TRBV2|-|TRBJ1-1|14
TGTGCCAGCAGTGATAAGGGGGTGCACACTGAAGCTTTCTTT
CASSDKGVHTEAFF
>-|TRBV11-2|-|TRBJ1-2|15
TGTGCCAGCAGCTTAGCGGATGACGCATCGGGTGGCTACACCTTC
CASSLADDASGGYTF
>few|TRBV12-3/TRBV12-4|-|TRBJ2-1|14
TGTGCCAGCACCGGTTTTCAGGGTTCCAATGAGCAGTTCTTC
CASTGFQGSNEQFF
>-|TRBV20-1|-|TRBJ1-2|17
TGCAGTGCTTCCTGGACGAAGGATCAAGGCGGTGGCTATGGCTACACCTTC
CSASWTKDQGGGYGYTF
>many|TRBV2|TRBD2|TRBJ2-2|16
TGTGCCAGCAGTGATATCAGCGGGGGGTGGGCCGGGGAGCTGTTTTTT
CASSDISGGWAGELFF
>few|TRBV5-1|-|TRBJ2-3|14
TGCGCCAGCAGCACCTACAGGGGCACAGATACGCAGTATTTT
CASSTYRGTDTQYF
>few|TRBV5-1|TRBD1|TRBJ2-1|17
TGCGCCAGCAGCAAGTACCCGGACAGGGGAACCTACAATGAGCAGTTCTTC
CASSKYPDRGTYNEQFF
>-|TRBV19|-|TRBJ2-3|12
TGTGCCAGGGCTCTCGTGGCAGATACGCAGTATTTT
CARALVADTQYF
>few|TRBV28|-|TRBJ1-1|13
TGTGCCAGCAGGCCGGGACTTGAGGGGAGGGCTTTCTTT
CASRPGLEGRAFF
>-|TRBV6-2/TRBV6-3|-|TRBJ2-1|13
TGTGCCAGCAGGGGGACTGGGGCCAATGAGCAGTTCTTC
CASRGTGANEQFF
>few|TRBV4-3|TRBD2|TRBJ2-1|16
TGCGCCAGCAGCCCCGGGGGGGCTAGCTCCTACAATGAGCAGTTCTTC
CASSPGGASSYNEQFF
>many|TRBV12-3/TRBV12-4|-|TRBJ2-7|15
TGTGCCAGCAGTCCCGGAGCCAGGAGGGTTTTCGAGCAGTACTTC
CASSPGARRVFEQYF
>-|TRBV4-2|-|TRBJ1-3|15
TGTGCCAGCAGCCAAGAAACGAGTTCAGGAAACACCATATATTTT
CASSQETSSGNTIYF
>-|TRBV18|TRBD1|TRBJ2-4|16
TGTGCCAGCTCACCACCGGGACAGGGGCCCAAAAACATTCAGTACTTC
CASSPPGQGPKNIQYF
>few|TRBV29-1|TRBD2|TRBJ2-7|11
TGCAGCGTCGCCCGGGGGGGCGAGCAGTACTTC
CSVARGGEQYF
>many|TRBV12-3/TRBV12-4|TRBD1|TRBJ2-2|15
TGTGCCAGCAGCAGGGGGACAGGGGACACCGGGGAGCTGTTTTTT
CASSRGTGDTGELFF